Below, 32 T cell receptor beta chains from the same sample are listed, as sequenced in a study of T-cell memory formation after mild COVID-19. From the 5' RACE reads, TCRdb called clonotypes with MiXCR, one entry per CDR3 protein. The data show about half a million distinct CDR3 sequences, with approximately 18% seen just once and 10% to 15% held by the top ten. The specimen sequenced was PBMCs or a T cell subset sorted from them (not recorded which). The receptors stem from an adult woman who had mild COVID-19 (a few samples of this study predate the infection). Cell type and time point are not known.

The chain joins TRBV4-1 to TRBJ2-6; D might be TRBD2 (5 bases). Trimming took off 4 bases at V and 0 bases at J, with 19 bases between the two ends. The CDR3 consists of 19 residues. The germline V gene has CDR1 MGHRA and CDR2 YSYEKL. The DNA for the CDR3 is TGCGCCAGCAGCCCAGACCCCTGGACTCCCCTCTCTGGGGCCAACGTCCTGACTTTC. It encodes CASSPDPWTPLSGANVLTF.

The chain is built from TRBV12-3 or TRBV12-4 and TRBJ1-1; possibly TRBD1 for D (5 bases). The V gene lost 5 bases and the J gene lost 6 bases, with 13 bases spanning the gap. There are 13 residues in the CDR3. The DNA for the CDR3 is TGTGCCAGCAGTATGGCCCTGGGGGCTGAAGCTTTCTTT. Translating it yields CASSMALGAEAFF.

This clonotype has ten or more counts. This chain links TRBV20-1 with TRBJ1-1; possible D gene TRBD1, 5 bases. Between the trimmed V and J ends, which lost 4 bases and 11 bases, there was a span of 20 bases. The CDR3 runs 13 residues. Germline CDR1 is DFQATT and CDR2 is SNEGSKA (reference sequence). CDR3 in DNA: TGCAGTGCTACGACAGAGAACGGGAGGAGGGCTTTCTTT. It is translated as CSATTENGRRAFF.

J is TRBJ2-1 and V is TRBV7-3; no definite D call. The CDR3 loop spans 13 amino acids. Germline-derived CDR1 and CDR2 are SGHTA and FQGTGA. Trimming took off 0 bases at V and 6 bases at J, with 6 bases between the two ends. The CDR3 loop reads CASSLTQSNEQFF. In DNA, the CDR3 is TGTGCCAGCAGCTTAACTCAAAGCAATGAGCAGTTCTTC.

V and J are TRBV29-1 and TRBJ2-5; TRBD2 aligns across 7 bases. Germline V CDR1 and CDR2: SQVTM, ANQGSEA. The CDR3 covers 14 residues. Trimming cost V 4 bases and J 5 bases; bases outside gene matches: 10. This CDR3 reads CSVGSGPKGETQYF. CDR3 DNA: TGCAGCGTTGGTAGCGGGCCAAAGGGGGAGACCCAGTACTTC.

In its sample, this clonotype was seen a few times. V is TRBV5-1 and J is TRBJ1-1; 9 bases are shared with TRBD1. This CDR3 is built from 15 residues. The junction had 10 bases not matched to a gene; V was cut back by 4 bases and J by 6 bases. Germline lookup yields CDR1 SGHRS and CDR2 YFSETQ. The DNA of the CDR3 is TGCGCCAGCAGCGCCATACAGGGGGCTTCCGCTGAAGCTTTCTTT. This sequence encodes CASSAIQGASAEAFF.

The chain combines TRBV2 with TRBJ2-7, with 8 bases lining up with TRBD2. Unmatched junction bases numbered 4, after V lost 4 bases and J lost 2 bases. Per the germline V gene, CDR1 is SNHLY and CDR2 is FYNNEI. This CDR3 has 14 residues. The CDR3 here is CASSVTAGAYEQYF. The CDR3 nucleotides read TGTGCCAGCAGTGTCACAGCGGGGGCCTACGAGCAGTACTTC.

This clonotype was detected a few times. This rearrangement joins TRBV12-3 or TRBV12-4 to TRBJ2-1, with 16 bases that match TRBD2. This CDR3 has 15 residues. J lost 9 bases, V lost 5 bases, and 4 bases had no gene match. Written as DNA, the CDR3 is TGTGCCAGCAGTCCGGGACTAGCGGGGGGGATTGAGCAGTTCTTC. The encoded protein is CASSPGLAGGIEQFF.

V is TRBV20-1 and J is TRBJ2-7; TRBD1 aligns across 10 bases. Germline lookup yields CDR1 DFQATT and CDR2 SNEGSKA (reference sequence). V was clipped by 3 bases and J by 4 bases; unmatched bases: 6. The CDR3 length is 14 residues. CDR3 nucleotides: TGCAGTGCTAGGTGGACAGGGGGGATATACGAGCAGTACTTC. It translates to CSARWTGGIYEQYF.

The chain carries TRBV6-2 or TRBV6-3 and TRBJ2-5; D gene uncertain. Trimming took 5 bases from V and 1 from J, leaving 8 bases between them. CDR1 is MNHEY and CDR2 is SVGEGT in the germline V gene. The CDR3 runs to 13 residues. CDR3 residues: CASSRHRQETQYF. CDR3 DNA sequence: TGTGCCAGCAGTAGACACCGCCAAGAGACCCAGTACTTC.

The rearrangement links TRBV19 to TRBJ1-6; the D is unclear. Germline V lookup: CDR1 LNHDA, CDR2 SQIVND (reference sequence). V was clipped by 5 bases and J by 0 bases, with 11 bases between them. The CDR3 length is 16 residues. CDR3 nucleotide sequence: TGTGCCAGTAGTCTATTGGGGAGCTCCTATAATTCACCCCTCCACTTT. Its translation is CASSLLGSSYNSPLHF.

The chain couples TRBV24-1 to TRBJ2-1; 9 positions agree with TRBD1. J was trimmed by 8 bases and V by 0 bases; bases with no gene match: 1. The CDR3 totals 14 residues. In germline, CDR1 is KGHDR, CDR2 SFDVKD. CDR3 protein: CATSDLGQGHEQFF. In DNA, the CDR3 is TGTGCCACCAGTGATTTGGGACAGGGGCATGAGCAGTTCTTC.

The CDR3 loop reads CASSLVGDSPLHF. The CDR3 DNA follows: TGCGCCAGCAGCTTGGTGGGGGATTCACCCCTCCACTTT. The V and J genes are TRBV5-1 and TRBJ1-6, with D possibly TRBD1 on 5 matching bases. With 0 bases removed from V and 8 bases from J, the gap between germline ends came to 6 bases. The CDR3 is 13 residues long. Germline CDR1 SGHRS, CDR2 YFSETQ.

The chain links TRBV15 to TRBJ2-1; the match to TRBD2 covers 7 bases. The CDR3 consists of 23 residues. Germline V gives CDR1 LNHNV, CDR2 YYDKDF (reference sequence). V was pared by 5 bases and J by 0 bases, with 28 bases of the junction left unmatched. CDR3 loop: CATSSGRRSTGGLGESSYNEQFF. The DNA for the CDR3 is TGTGCCACCAGCTCCGGCCGCCGAAGTACGGGGGGATTGGGGGAAAGCTCCTACAATGAGCAGTTCTTC.

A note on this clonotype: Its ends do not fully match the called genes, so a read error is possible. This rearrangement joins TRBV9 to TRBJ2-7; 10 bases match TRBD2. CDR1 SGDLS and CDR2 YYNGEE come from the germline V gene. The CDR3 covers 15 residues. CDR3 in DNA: TGTGCCAGCATCGTAGAATCGAGCGGGAGGGACGAGCAGTACTTC. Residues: CASIVESSGRDEQYF.

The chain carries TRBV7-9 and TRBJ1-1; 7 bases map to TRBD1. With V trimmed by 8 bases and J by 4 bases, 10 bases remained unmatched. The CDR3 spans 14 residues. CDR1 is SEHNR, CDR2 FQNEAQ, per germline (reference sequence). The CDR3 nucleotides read TGTGCCAGCTCAAAAAAGGGGGCGAGCACTGAAGCTTTCTTT. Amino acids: CASSKKGASTEAFF.

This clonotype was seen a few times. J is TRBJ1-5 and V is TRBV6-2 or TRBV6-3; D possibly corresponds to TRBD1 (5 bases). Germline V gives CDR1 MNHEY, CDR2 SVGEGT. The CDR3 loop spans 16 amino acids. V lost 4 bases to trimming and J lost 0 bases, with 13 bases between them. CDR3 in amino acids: CASSSPQGVSNQPQHF. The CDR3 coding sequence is TGTGCCAGCAGTTCGCCTCAGGGTGTTAGCAATCAGCCCCAGCATTTT.

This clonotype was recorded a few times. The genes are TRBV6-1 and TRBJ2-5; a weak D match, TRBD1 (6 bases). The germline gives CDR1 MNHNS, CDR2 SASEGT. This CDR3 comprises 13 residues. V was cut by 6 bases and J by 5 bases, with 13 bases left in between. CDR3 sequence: CASRQGPRETQYF. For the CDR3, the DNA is TGTGCCAGCAGACAGGGACCCAGGGAGACCCAGTACTTC.

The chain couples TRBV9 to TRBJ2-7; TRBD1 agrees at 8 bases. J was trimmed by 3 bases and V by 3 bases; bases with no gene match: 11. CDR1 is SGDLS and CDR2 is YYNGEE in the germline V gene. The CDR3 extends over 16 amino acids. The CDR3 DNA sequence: TGTGCCAGCAGCGGAAAGGACAGGGTGCTGATCTACGAGCAGTACTTC. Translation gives CASSGKDRVLIYEQYF.

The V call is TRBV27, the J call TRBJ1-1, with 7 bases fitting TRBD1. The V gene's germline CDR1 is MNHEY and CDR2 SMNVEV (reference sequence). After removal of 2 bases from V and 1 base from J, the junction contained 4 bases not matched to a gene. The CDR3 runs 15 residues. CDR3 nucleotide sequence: TGTGCCAGCAGTTTAGGGGACAGAAAGAACACTGAAGCTTTCTTT. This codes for CASSLGDRKNTEAFF.

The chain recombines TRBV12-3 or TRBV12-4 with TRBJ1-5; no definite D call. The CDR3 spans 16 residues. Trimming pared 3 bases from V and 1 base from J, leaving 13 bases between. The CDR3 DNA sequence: TGTGCCAGCAGTTTGAGTATAAGATTAAGCAATCAGCCCCAGCATTTT. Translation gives CASSLSIRLSNQPQHF.

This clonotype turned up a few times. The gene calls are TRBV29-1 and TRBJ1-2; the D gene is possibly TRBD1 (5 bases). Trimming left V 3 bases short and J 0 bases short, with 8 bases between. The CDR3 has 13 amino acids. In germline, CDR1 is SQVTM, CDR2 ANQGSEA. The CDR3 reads CSVDRATNYGYTF. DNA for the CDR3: TGCAGCGTTGACAGGGCAACTAACTATGGCTACACCTTC.

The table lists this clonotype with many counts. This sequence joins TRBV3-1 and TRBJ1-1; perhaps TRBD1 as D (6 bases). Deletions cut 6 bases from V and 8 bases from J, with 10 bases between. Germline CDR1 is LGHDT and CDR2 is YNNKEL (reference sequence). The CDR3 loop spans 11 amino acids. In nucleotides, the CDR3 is TGTGCCAGCAGAGGGGGAGGGGAAGCTTTCTTT. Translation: CASRGGGEAFF. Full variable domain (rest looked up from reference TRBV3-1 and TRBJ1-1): DTAVSQTPKYLVTQMGNDKSIKCEQNLGHDTMYWYKQDSKKFLKIMFSYNNKELIINETVPNRFSPKSPDKAHLNLHINSLELGDSAVYFCASRGGGEAFFGQGTRLTVV.

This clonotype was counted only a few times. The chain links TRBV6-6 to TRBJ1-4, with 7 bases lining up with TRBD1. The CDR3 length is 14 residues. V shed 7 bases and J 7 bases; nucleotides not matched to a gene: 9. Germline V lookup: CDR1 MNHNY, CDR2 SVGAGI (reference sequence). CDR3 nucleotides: TGTGCCAGCAAGACAGGGAGAGGCGGTGAAAAACTGTTTTTT. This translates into CASKTGRGGEKLFF.

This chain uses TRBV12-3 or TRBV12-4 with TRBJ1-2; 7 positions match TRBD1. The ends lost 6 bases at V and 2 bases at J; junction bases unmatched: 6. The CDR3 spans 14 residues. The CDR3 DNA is TGTGCCAGCAGCCCACAGGGGATGAACTATGGCTACACCTTC. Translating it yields CASSPQGMNYGYTF.

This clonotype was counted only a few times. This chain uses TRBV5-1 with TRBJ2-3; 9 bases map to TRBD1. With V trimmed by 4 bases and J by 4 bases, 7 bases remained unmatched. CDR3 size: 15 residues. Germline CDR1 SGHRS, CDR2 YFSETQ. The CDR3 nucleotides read TGCGCCAGCAGCGACGGGACAGGGCAAGCAGATACGCAGTATTTT. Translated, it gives CASSDGTGQADTQYF. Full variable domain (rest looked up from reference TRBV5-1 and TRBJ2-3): KAGVTQTPRYLIKTRGQQVTLSCSPISGHRSVSWYQQTPGQGLQFLFEYFSETQRNKGNFPGRFSGRQFSNSRSEMNVSTLELGDSALYLCASSDGTGQADTQYFGPGTRLTVL.

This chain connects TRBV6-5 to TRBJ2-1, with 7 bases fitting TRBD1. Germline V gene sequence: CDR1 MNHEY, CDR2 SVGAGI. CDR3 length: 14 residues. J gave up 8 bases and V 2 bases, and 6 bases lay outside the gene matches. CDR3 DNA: TGTGCCAGCAGTTACCTTCGAGGGGGCGATGAGCAGTTCTTC. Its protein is CASSYLRGGDEQFF.

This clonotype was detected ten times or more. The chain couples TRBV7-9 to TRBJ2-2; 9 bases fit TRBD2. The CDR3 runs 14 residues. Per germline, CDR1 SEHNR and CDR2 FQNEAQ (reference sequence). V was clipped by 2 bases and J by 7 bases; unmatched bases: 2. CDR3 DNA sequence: TGTGCCAGCAGCTTACCAGCGGGGGGCGGGGAGCTGTTTTTT. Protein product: CASSLPAGGGELFF. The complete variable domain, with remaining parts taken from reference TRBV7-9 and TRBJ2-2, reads DTGVSQNPRHKITKRGQNVTFRCDPISEHNRLYWYRQTLGQGPEFLTYFQNEAQLEKSRLLSDRFSAERPKGSFSTLEIQRTEQGDSAMYLCASSLPAGGGELFFGEGSRLTVL.

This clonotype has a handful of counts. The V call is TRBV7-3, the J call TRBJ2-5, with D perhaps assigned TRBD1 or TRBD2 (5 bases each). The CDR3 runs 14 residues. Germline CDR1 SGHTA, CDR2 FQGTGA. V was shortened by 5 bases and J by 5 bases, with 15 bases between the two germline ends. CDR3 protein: CASSPGARGETQYF. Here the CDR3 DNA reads TGTGCCAGCAGCCCTGGGGCGCGAGGGGAGACCCAGTACTTC.

Written as DNA, the CDR3 is TGCGCCAGCAGCTTTCGAGACAGGGGGCAAACCGGGGAGCTGTTTTTT. Translation gives CASSFRDRGQTGELFF. The V gene is TRBV5-1, the J gene TRBJ2-2; TRBD1 matches at 10 bases. V shed 2 bases, J shed 5 bases, and the junction held 6 bases outside the gene matches. CDR1 is SGHRS and CDR2 is YFSETQ in the germline V gene. This CDR3 region has 16 residues.

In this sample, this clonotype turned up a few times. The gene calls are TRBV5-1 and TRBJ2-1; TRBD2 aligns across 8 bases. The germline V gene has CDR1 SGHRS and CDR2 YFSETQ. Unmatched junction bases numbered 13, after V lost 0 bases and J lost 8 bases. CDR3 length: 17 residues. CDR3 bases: TGCGCCAGCAGCTTGGTGGGAGCGGGAGTAAGGGGGGATGAGCAGTTCTTC. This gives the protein CASSLVGAGVRGDEQFF.

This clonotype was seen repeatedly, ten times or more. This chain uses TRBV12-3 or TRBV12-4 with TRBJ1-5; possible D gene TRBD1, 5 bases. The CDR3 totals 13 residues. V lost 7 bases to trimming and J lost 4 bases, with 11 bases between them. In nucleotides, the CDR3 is TGTGCCAGCACCCTTCAGGGAAATCAGCCCCAGCATTTT. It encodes CASTLQGNQPQHF.